This entry concerns a single TCR beta chain. Its specificity is not known. V shed 3 bases and J 13 bases; nucleotides not matched to a gene: 4. The CDR3 has 13 residues. CDR1 WNHNN and CDR2 SYGVQD come from the germline V gene (reference sequence). TCRdb's copy holds only in-frame clones and misses some; the assay was immunoSEQ multiplex PCR. This table has around 53,000 clones, around nine tenths appearing once. The data belong to a study of early stage breast cancer tumors. Study-wide findings and caveats: Commonly generated sequences made up most enriched TCRB sequences shared between patients. Bulk DNA sequencing of unsorted cells missed chain pairing and markers.

The chain is built from TRBV10-1 and TRBJ2-3; TRBD2 agrees at 13 bases. Specimen: blood. This sequence was found in a person between 65 and 79 years old with breast cancer. CDR3 nucleotide sequence: TGCGCCAGCAGTGACCTGGGACTAGCGGGGAAGTATTTT. This encodes CASSDLGLAGKYF.